The 5 T cell receptor beta chains in this list originate from one sample, sequenced in a study of cytomegalovirus exposure and HLA in healthy donors. The primer mix had 60 Vbeta and 13 Jbeta primers. The method was immunoSEQ multiplex PCR; TCRdb's version includes in-frame clones alone and lacks a portion of them. The data show 200,000 to 250,000 clones, approximately 78% seen once. Sequencing used PBMCs. These receptor sequences come from a man aged 25-40 years in good health and CMV-seronegative.

This clone has only one observation. This chain uses TRBV4-1 with TRBJ2-1, with TRBD2 matching 7 bases. The CDR3 extends over 15 amino acids. Looked up from germline, CDR1 is MGHRA and CDR2 is YSYEKL. V shed 4 bases, J shed 10 bases, and the junction held 13 bases outside the gene matches. The CDR3 is CASSPGSGVSREQFF. DNA of the CDR3: TGCGCCAGCAGCCCGGGAAGCGGGGTCTCGAGGGAGCAGTTCTTC.

The rearrangement links TRBV2 to TRBJ2-2; 12 positions match TRBD2. Losses at the gene ends were 6 bases for V and 4 bases for J; bases not matched to a gene: 9. The germline V gene has CDR1 SNHLY and CDR2 FYNNEI. The CDR3 extends over 17 amino acids. In nucleotides, the CDR3 is TGTGCCAGCAGGCGACTAGCGGGGGACGAGAGCACCGGGGAGCTGTTTTTT. Encoded protein: CASRRLAGDESTGELFF.

The chain is built from TRBV18 and TRBJ2-2; 10 nucleotides match TRBD2. Germline V gives CDR1 KGHSH, CDR2 LQKENI. The CDR3 length is 17 residues. The junction had 7 bases not matched to a gene; V was cut back by 3 bases and J by 3 bases. The CDR3 DNA reads TGTGCCAGCTCACCGAGAGCGGGGGGGGCGCACACCGGGGAGCTGTTTTTT. Its protein is CASSPRAGGAHTGELFF.

This sequence joins TRBV25-1 and TRBJ1-1, with unresolved D. V shed 5 bases and J shed 7 bases, with 8 bases lying between them. The germline V gene has CDR1 MGHDK and CDR2 SYGVNS. This CDR3 comprises 11 residues. The CDR3 DNA follows: TGTGCCAGCAGTTTCGCAGTTGAAGCTTTCTTT. Amino acids: CASSFAVEAFF. Looking up the rest from reference TRBV25-1 and TRBJ1-1 gives the full variable domain: EADIYQTPRYLVIGTGKKITLECSQTMGHDKMYWYQQDPGMELHLIHYSYGVNSTEKGDLSSESTVSRIRTEHFPLTLESARPSHTSQYLCASSFAVEAFFGQGTRLTVV.

The rearrangement uses TRBV15 and TRBJ1-2; the match to TRBD1 covers 10 bases. The germline gives CDR1 LNHNV, CDR2 YYDKDF (reference sequence). V lost 0 bases and J lost 8; bases outside the gene matches: 9. This CDR3 is 16 amino acids long. The CDR3: CATSRDMTGGNGGYTF. For the CDR3, the DNA is TGTGCCACCAGCAGAGATATGACAGGGGGCAACGGCGGCTACACCTTC.